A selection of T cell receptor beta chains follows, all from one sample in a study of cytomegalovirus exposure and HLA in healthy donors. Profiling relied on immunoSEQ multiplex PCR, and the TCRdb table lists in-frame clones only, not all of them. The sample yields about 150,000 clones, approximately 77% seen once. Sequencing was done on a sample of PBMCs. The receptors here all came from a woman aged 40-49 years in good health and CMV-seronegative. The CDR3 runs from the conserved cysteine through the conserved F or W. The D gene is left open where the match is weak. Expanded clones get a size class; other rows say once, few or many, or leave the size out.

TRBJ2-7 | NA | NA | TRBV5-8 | TGTGCCAGCAGCTTCCGGGACAACTACGAGCAGTACTTC | CASSFRDNYEQYF
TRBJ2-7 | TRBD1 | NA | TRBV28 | TGTGCCAGCAGAAGGGACAGCTACGAGCAGTACTTC | CASRRDSYEQYF
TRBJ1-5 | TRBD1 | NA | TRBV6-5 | TGTGCCAGCAGTTACTCGGCAGGGGGCTATCAGCCCCAGCATTTT | CASSYSAGGYQPQHF
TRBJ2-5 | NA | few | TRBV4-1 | TGCGCCAGCAGCCAATGGGGGCTGGGACAAGAGACCCAGTACTTC | CASSQWGLGQETQYF
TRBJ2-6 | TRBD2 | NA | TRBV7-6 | TGTGCCAGCAGCTTACGGGGGGTTACCTCTGGGGCCAACGTCCTGACTTTC | CASSLRGVTSGANVLTF
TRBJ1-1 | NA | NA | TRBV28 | TGTGCCAGTCACGGTCGAGGGTGGCGGAACACTGAAGCTTTCTTT | CASHGRGWRNTEAFF
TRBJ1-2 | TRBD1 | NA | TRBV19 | TGTGCCAGTAGTATCCGGGACAGTAACTATGGCTACACCTTC | CASSIRDSNYGYTF
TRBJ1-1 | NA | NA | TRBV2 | TGTGCCAGCAGTGGAACAGGGTACGAAATGAACACTGAAGCTTTCTTT | CASSGTGYEMNTEAFF
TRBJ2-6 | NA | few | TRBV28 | TGTGCTTCGGTAATGTCTGGGGCCAACGTCCTGACTTTC | CASVMSGANVLTF
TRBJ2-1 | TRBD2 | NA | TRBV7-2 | TGTGCCAGCAGCTTAGCCTTGTCTAGCGGGGGGCCTCCCAGTCTTGATGAGCAGTTCTTC | CASSLALSSGGPPSLDEQFF
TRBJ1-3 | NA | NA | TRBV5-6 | TGTGCCAGCAGCGCGGGACCGCTTACCTCTGGAAACACCATATATTTT | CASSAGPLTSGNTIYF
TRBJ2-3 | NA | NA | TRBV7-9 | TGTGCCAGCCGAAGGGGATCGGACACAGATACGCAGTATTTT | CASRRGSDTDTQYF
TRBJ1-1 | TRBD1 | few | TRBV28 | TGTGCCAGCGCTACAGGGGGGCGGACTGAAGCTTTCTTT | CASATGGRTEAFF
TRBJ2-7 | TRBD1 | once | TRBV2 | TGTGCCAGCAGTCTTGGGGACAGGTTTTCCTACGAGCAGTACTTC | CASSLGDRFSYEQYF
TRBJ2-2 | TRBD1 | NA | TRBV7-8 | TGTGCCAGCATGGACAGGGGGCGCAGTATCGGGGAGCTGTTTTTT | CASMDRGRSIGELFF
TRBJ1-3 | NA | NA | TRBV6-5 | TGTGCCAGCAGTCCCCAGGGGTCTGGAAACACCATATATTTT | CASSPQGSGNTIYF
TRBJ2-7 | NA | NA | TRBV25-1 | TGTGCCAGCAGTGTGGGTTATGGGCCCTACGAGCAGTACTTC | CASSVGYGPYEQYF
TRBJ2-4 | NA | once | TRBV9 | TGTGCCAGCAGCGGCCGGGATATCAAAAACATTCAGTACTTC | CASSGRDIKNIQYF